The rows below give T cell receptor beta chains drawn from one sample of a study of cytotoxic CD8 clonotypes in ibrutinib-treated CLL. Sequenced by immunoSEQ multiplex PCR; TCRdb stores in-frame clones only, minus some. This repertoire shows hundreds of thousands of clones, 60% to 75% found once; its top ten account for 15%. This material consisted of PBMCs, taken after 24 months of ibrutinib treatment. The origin of the receptors is a human donor with chronic lymphocytic leukemia. Each CDR3 is given with its conserved first and last residue. A D gene is named only where the DNA matches it firmly. Clone size, where shown, is once, few, many, or a class for clones that have expanded.

clone_size cdr3_length j_call v_call d_call cdr3_nt cdr3_aa
- 19 TRBJ2-7 TRBV11-2 TRBD2 TGTGCCAGCAGCTTAGATCCCCTAACTAGCGGCCCCGCATTCTACGAGCAGTACTTC CASSLDPLTSGPAFYEQYF
- 18 TRBJ2-2 TRBV7-3 TRBD2 TGTGCCAGCAGCTTAAATGGCGGGACTAGCGCTAACACCGGGGAGCTGTTTTTT CASSLNGGTSANTGELFF
- 13 TRBJ2-7 TRBV29-1 - TGCAGCGTTATGGCAGGGAGCTCCTACGAGCAGTACTTC CSVMAGSSYEQYF
- 15 TRBJ1-5 TRBV30 TRBD1 TGTGCCTGGGGGACAGGCGAACATAGCAATCAGCCCCAGCATTTT CAWGTGEHSNQPQHF
- 15 TRBJ2-7 TRBV27 - TGTGCCAGCAGTTTATCGAGAGGGTCTTTCTACGAGCAGTACTTC CASSLSRGSFYEQYF
- 15 TRBJ2-6 TRBV7-9 - TGTGCCAGCAGCGGCCGGGGGACTGGGGCCAACGTCCTGACTTTC CASSGRGTGANVLTF
- 17 TRBJ2-7 TRBV7-2 - TGTGCCAGCAGCTTACGCCAGGGAGCGGAGCTCTCCTACGAGCAGTACTTC CASSLRQGAELSYEQYF
- 15 TRBJ2-3 TRBV25-1 - TGTGCCAGCAGTGATCCCCAACGCCAGGGCGGTACGCAGTATTTT CASSDPQRQGGTQYF
- 14 TRBJ2-2 TRBV30 - TGTGCCTGGATGGGGCAGTCGAACACCGGGGAGCTGTTTTTT CAWMGQSNTGELFF
- 14 TRBJ1-3 TRBV18 - TGTGCCAGCTCACCGGGAGGGACTGGAAACACCATATATTTT CASSPGGTGNTIYF
- 16 TRBJ1-2 TRBV9 - TGTGCCAGCAGCGTAGCTAACCAGGGGCCGAACTATGGCTACACCTTC CASSVANQGPNYGYTF
once 16 TRBJ1-5 TRBV19 - TGTGCCAGTAGTATAACGCGGTCGGCGAGCAATCAGCCCCAGCATTTT CASSITRSASNQPQHF
- 16 TRBJ1-2 TRBV28 - TGTGCCAGCAGTCCCATTGTCTTGACGTTCGACTATGGCTACACCTTC CASSPIVLTFDYGYTF
- 13 TRBJ1-5 TRBV27 - TGTGCCAGCAGTGGACGGATCTATCAGCCCCAGCATTTT CASSGRIYQPQHF